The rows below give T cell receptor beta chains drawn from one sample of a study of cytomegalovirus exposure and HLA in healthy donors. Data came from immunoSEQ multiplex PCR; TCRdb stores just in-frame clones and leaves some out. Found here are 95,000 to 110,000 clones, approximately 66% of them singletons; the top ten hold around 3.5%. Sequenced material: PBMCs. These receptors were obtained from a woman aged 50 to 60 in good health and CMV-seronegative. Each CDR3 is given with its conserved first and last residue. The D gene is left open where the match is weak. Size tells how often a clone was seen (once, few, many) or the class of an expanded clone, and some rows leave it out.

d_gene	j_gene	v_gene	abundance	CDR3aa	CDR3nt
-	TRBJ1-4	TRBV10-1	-	CASSESGRVRLFF	TGCGCCAGCAGTGAGTCGGGCAGAGTAAGGCTGTTTTTT
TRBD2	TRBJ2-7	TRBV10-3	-	CAISDLSGGNEQYF	TGTGCCATCAGTGACCTTAGCGGGGGGAACGAGCAGTACTTC
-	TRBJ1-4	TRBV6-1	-	CASRRTATNEKLFF	TGTGCCAGCAGGCGTACAGCAACTAATGAAAAACTGTTTTTT
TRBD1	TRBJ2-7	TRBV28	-	CASSSPLGGQGFGEQYF	TGTGCCAGCAGTTCTCCTCTCGGAGGACAGGGGTTCGGCGAGCAGTACTTC
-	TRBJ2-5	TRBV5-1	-	CASSQQETQYF	TGCGCCAGCAGCCAACAAGAGACCCAGTACTTC
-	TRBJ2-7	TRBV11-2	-	CASSSIRAYEQYF	TGTGCCAGCAGCTCGATCAGGGCCTACGAGCAGTACTTC
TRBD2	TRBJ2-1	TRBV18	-	CASSPRTSRNNEQFF	TGTGCCAGCTCACCAAGGACTAGCAGGAACAATGAGCAGTTCTTC
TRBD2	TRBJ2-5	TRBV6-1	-	CASSASGGAVTQYF	TGTGCCAGCAGTGCTAGCGGGGGGGCAGTGACCCAGTACTTC
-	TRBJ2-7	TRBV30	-	CAWSVTGPYEQYF	TGTGCCTGGAGTGTAACAGGGCCCTACGAGCAGTACTTC
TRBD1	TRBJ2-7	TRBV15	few	CATSRDGGQGVNEQYF	TGTGCCACCAGCAGAGATGGGGGACAGGGAGTCAACGAGCAGTACTTC
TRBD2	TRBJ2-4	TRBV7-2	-	CASSPTSGGAKNIQYF	TGTGCCAGCAGCCCAACTAGCGGGGGAGCCAAAAACATTCAGTACTTC
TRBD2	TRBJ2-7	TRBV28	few	CASSSHRSGRVYEQYF	TGTGCCAGCAGTTCCCACCGGAGCGGGAGGGTCTACGAGCAGTACTTC
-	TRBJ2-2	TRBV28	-	CASSLGGSRAGELFF	TGTGCCAGCAGTTTAGGGGGGAGTCGCGCCGGGGAGCTGTTTTTT
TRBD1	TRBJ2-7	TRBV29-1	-	CSVRTGESYEQYF	TGCAGCGTAAGGACAGGGGAGTCCTACGAGCAGTACTTT
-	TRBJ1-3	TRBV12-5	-	CASGTGSIYF	TGTGCTAGTGGTACAGGTAGCATATATTTT
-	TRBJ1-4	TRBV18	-	CASSPSSGNEKLFF	TGTGCCAGCTCACCATCCAGCGGTAATGAAAAACTGTTTTTT
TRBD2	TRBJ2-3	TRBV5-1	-	CASRTSNTDTQYF	TGCGCCAGCCGGACTAGCAACACAGATACGCAGTATTTT
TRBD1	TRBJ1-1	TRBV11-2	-	CASSSRTGDMNTEAFF	TGTGCCAGCAGCTCCAGGACAGGGGACATGAACACTGAAGCTTTCTTT
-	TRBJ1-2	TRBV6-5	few	CASSYSLSTGNYGYTF	TGTGCCAGCAGTTACTCTCTCTCCACAGGGAACTATGGCTACACCTTC
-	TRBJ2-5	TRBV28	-	CASSTVGPAQETQYF	TGTGCCAGCAGCACGGTGGGGCCCGCCCAGGAGACCCAGTACTTC
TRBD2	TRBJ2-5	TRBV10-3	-	CAISLNSGAEETQYF	TGTGCCATCAGTCTTAATAGCGGGGCAGAAGAGACCCAGTACTTC
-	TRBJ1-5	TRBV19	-	CASTLYGTQNSNQPQHF	TGTGCCAGTACCCTGTACGGGACACAAAATAGCAATCAGCCCCAGCATTTT
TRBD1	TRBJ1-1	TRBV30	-	CAWVWTGTEAFF	TGTGCCTGGGTCTGGACAGGCACTGAAGCTTTCTTT
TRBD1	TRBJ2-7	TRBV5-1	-	CASSLGQGSYEQYF	TGCGCCAGCAGCTTGGGACAGGGCTCCTACGAGCAGTACTTC
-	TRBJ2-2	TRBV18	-	CASSPRTELNTGELFF	TGTGCCAGCTCACCACGTACAGAGTTAAACACCGGGGAGCTGTTTTTT
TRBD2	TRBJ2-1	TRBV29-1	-	CSVLSGSSYNEQFF	TGCAGCGTCCTTAGCGGGAGCTCCTACAATGAGCAGTTCTTC
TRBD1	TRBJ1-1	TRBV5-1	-	CASSSDRGLGEAFF	TGCGCCAGCAGTTCAGACAGGGGGTTGGGTGAAGCTTTCTTT
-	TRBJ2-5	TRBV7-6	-	CASSIQQGAEETQYF	TGTGCCAGCAGCATACAACAGGGTGCGGAAGAGACCCAGTACTTC
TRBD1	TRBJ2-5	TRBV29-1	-	CSVGMIWTGDNF	TGCAGCGTTGGGATGATCTGGACAGGGGACAACTTC
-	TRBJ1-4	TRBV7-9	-	CASRDPRGAEKLFF	TGTGCCAGCAGGGACCCTCGCGGGGCTGAAAAACTGTTTTTT
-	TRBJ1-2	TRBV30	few	CAWSPLYGYTF	TGTGCCTGGAGCCCCCTCTATGGCTACACCTTC
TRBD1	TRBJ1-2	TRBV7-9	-	CASSFTGEYGYTF	TGTGCCAGCAGCTTCACAGGGGAATATGGCTACACCTTC
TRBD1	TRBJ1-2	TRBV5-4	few	CASSGQGDNGYTF	TGTGCCAGCAGCGGACAGGGGGATAACGGCTACACCTTC
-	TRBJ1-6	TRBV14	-	CASSQSRVDSPLHF	TGTGCCAGCAGCCAGAGCAGGGTGGATTCACCCCTCCACTTT
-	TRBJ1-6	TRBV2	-	CASSDRVVRNSPLHF	TGTGCCAGCAGTGACAGGGTTGTTCGGAATTCACCCCTCCACTTT
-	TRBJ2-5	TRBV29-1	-	CSVDGQGEETQYF	TGCAGCGTTGATGGGCAGGGCGAAGAGACCCAGTACTTC
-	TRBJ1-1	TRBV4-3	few	CASSQDTFAWGEAEAFF	TGCGCCAGCAGCCAAGATACGTTCGCCTGGGGGGAGGCTGAAGCTTTCTTT
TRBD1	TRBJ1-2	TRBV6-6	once	CASSFRTGGNYGYTF	TGTGCCAGCAGTTTCCGGACAGGGGGAAACTATGGCTACACCTTC
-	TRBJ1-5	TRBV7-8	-	CASGPGINQPQHF	TGTGCCAGCGGCCCGGGGATCAATCAGCCCCAGCATTTT
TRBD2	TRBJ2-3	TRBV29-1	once	CSVSGTSGGTDTQYF	TGCAGCGTTTCAGGGACTAGCGGGGGCACAGATACGCAGTATTTT
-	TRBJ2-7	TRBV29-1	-	CSTADLQVNEQYF	TGCAGCACCGCGGACCTACAGGTCAACGAGCAGTACTTC